The 17 T cell receptor beta chains below were found in one sample sequenced in a study of regulatory T cells in long-lasting Graves disease. HTBI primers from iRepertoire and Arm-PCR of CDR3 regions yielded the TCR beta libraries. MiXCR, run by TCRdb on the multiplex PCR reads, gives a single entry per CDR3 protein. The sample has hundreds of thousands of distinct CDR3 sequences; over 15% are singletons. Time point denoted: newly diagnosed GD, antithyroid drugs for less than 3 months. From RNA extracted from PBMCs, the TCR library was made. These data are also associated with another study on T cells in Graves' hyperthyroidism and ophthalmopathy.

Sequencing used peripheral blood mononuclear cells (PBMCs), obtained at new diagnosis, from a patient treated with antithyroid drugs. The source of these receptors is a man in his forties or fifties with Graves disease.

This clonotype was found many times. The chain has TRBV7-9 and TRBJ2-7; maybe TRBD2 (5 bases). Germline assignment: CDR1 SEHNR and CDR2 FQNEAQ (reference sequence). Trimming cost V 2 bases and J 1 base, with 12 bases left between them. This CDR3 has 15 amino acids. The CDR3 region is CASSLFTGSSYEQYF. CDR3 DNA: TGTGCCAGCAGCTTATTTACGGGATCATCCTACGAGCAGTACTTC.

The chain has TRBV11-3 and TRBJ2-5; a possible D gene is TRBD1 (5 bases). This CDR3 has 14 residues. The germline gives CDR1 SGHNT, CDR2 YENEEA. V shed 2 bases and J shed 1 base, with 8 bases lying between them. Here the CDR3 reads CASSLSRAQETQYF. The CDR3 DNA is TGTGCCAGCAGCTTATCCAGGGCCCAAGAGACCCAGTACTTC.

This clonotype was recorded many times. The chain is built from TRBV20-1 and TRBJ1-1, with D perhaps TRBD1 (5 bases). Trimming took 6 bases from V and 8 from J, leaving 19 bases between them. The CDR3 has 13 residues. The germline CDR1 and CDR2 sequences are DFQATT and SNEGSKA (reference sequence). In nucleotides, the CDR3 is TGCAGTGCACTACAGACAGCTTCAGCGGAAGCTTTCTTT. Translation: CSALQTASAEAFF.

This clonotype was seen a handful of times. V is TRBV4-1 and J is TRBJ2-1; 7 bases map to TRBD1. V dropped 4 bases and J dropped 8; count of bases not matched to a gene: 8. The CDR3 is 14 amino acids. Germline-derived CDR1 and CDR2 are MGHRA and YSYEKL. The CDR3 DNA reads as TGCGCCAGCAGCCCCTTGACAGGGTCATATGAGCAGTTCTTC. Translated: CASSPLTGSYEQFF.

This clonotype has ten or more counts. J is TRBJ1-4 and V is TRBV28; possibly TRBD1 for D (6 bases). The CDR3 extends over 15 amino acids. Trimming stripped 8 bases from V and 0 bases from J, with 13 bases between. In germline, CDR1 is MDHEN, CDR2 SYDVKM. As DNA, the CDR3 is TGTGCCAGCTGCCCGGGGGGCTCAACTAATGAAAAACTGTTTTTT. Its translation is CASCPGGSTNEKLFF.

This clonotype was picked up many times. V gene TRBV24-1 combines with J gene TRBJ2-5; D is ambiguous. From germline, CDR1 is KGHDR and CDR2 SFDVKD. The length of the CDR3 is 13 residues. V dropped 5 bases and J dropped 8 bases, with 14 bases sitting between them. The DNA of the CDR3 is TGTGCCACCAGTGTCGACATCCCAGGAACCCAGTACTTC. Encoded protein: CATSVDIPGTQYF.

The V gene is TRBV6-1, the J gene TRBJ2-5, with 14 nucleotides matching TRBD2. Trimming took 4 bases from V and 5 from J; bases not matched to a gene: 6. From germline, CDR1 is MNHNS and CDR2 SASEGT. CDR3 size: 16 residues. CDR3 sequence: CASSVQGLAGAETQYF. In DNA, the CDR3 is TGTGCCAGCAGTGTCCAGGGACTAGCGGGGGCTGAGACCCAGTACTTC.

The chain links TRBV29-1 to TRBJ2-5; D is ambiguous. The CDR3 is 12 residues long. Looked up from germline, CDR1 is SQVTM and CDR2 is ANQGSEA. Trimming stripped 3 bases from V and 3 bases from J, with 8 bases between. The CDR3 bases are TGCAGCGTTGAGCGGACGGAAGAGACCCAGTACTTC. Residues: CSVERTEETQYF.

This clonotype was counted many times. The chain combines TRBV20-1 with TRBJ1-5, with TRBD1 matching over 8 bases. This CDR3 has 19 amino acids. Germline V gene lookup returns CDR1 DFQATT and CDR2 SNEGSKA (reference sequence). Trimming took 3 bases from V and 4 from J; bases not matched to a gene: 20. The CDR3 sequence: CSASSPAAQGVGKNQPQHF. The CDR3, as DNA: TGCAGTGCTAGCTCTCCCGCGGCACAGGGGGTTGGGAAGAATCAGCCCCAGCATTTT.

This clonotype was recorded at least ten times. This rearrangement joins TRBV6-2 or TRBV6-3 to TRBJ1-6, with D uncertain. Germline assignment: CDR1 MNHEY and CDR2 SVGEGT. The CDR3 sequence is 18 residues long. V was shortened by 5 bases and J by 5 bases, with 22 bases between the two germline ends. CDR3: CASSESERHRKNNSPLHF. CDR3 coding DNA: TGTGCCAGCAGTGAAAGCGAGAGACACCGCAAGAATAATTCACCCCTCCACTTT.

The table lists this clonotype with many counts. The CDR3 here is CASSPDRATFYEQYF. The CDR3 nucleotides read TGTGCCAGCAGCCCGGACAGAGCCACTTTCTACGAGCAGTACTTC. This sequence joins TRBV7-9 and TRBJ2-7; D perhaps matches TRBD1 (6 bases). The CDR3 is 15 amino acids. The germline V gene encodes CDR1 SEHNR and CDR2 FQNEAQ (reference sequence). Trimming removed 5 bases at V and 3 bases at J, with 17 bases between. Based on the CDR3 plus reference TRBV7-9 and TRBJ2-7, the full variable domain is DTGVSQNPRHKITKRGQNVTFRCDPISEHNRLYWYRQTLGQGPEFLTYFQNEAQLEKSRLLSDRFSAERPKGSFSTLEIQRTEQGDSAMYLCASSPDRATFYEQYFGPGTRLTVT.

This clonotype came up many times. The chain couples TRBV27 to TRBJ2-7; TRBD1 might be the D (5 bases). The ends were cut back, 5 bases at V and 4 bases at J, with 15 bases in the middle. The CDR3 contains 14 residues. CDR1 MNHEY and CDR2 SMNVEV come from the germline V gene (reference sequence). CDR3 amino acids: CASSTERGRYEQYF. CDR3 DNA: TGTGCCAGCAGTACGGAAAGGGGCAGGTACGAGCAGTACTTC.

With respect to this clonotype: A much larger clone lies one base from this, so it may be a read error. CDR3 nucleotides: TGTGCCAGCAGTACCTTTACGGTGCGGTACTTC. Residues: CASSTFTVRYF. The V and J genes are TRBV12-3 or TRBV12-4 and TRBJ2-7; D gene uncertain. CDR3 length: 11 amino acids. V was clipped by 5 bases and J by 12 bases, with 14 bases between them.

This clonotype was seen ten or more times. Relative to the germline gene, one junction end is altered; a read error may explain this. The chain has TRBV28 and TRBJ2-7; D gene ambiguous. Germline assignment: CDR1 MDHEN and CDR2 SYDVKM. This CDR3 is 12 amino acids long. The CDR3 protein is CASSLSTYEQYF. CDR3 DNA sequence: TGTGCCAGCAGCTTATCAACCTACGAGCAGTACTTC.

As for this clonotype: Given a far larger clone just one base away, this is likely a sequencing read error. The CDR3 coding sequence is TGTGCCAGCAGTTCCATTGTGAGCACAGATACGCAGTATTTT. Protein: CASSSIVSTDTQYF. The chain has TRBV6-9 and TRBJ2-3; no definite D call. CDR3 length: 14 residues. V lost 4 bases to trimming and J lost 0 bases, with 8 bases between them. Germline V lookup: CDR1 MNHGY, CDR2 SVAAGI.

This clonotype occurred a few times. The V call is TRBV29-1, the J call TRBJ1-2; D gene uncertain. The CDR3 is made up of 12 amino acids. Germline V lookup: CDR1 SQVTM, CDR2 ANQGSEA. Trimming stripped 7 bases from V and 3 bases from J, with 12 bases between. The CDR3: CSAVGGDYGYTF. CDR3 coding DNA: TGCAGCGCCGTGGGTGGGGACTATGGCTACACCTTC.

The chain links TRBV2 to TRBJ1-1; D may be TRBD1 (6 bases). The germline CDR1 and CDR2 sequences are SNHLY and FYNNEI. Trimming pared 0 bases from V and 5 bases from J, leaving 13 bases between. The CDR3 is 15 residues long. CDR3 region: CASSEAGQGRTEAFF. The CDR3 bases are TGTGCCAGCAGTGAAGCTGGCCAGGGGAGGACTGAAGCTTTCTTT.